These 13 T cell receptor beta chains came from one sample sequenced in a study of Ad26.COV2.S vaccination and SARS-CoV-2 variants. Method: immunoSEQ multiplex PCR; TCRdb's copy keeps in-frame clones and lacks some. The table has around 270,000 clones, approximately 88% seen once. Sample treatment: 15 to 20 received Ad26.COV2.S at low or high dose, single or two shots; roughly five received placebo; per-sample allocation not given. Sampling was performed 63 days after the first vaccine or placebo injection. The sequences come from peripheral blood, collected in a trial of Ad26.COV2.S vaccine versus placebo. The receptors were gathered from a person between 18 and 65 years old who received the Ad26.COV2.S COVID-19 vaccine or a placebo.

Here the CDR3 reads CASSPAVTDTQYF. The DNA for the CDR3 is TGTGCCAGCAGCCCCGCAGTCACAGATACGCAGTATTTT. V and J are TRBV7-9 and TRBJ2-3; D is unresolved. The germline CDR1 and CDR2 sequences are SEHNR and FQNEAQ (reference sequence). The germline V and J ends were trimmed by 5 bases and 2 bases, with 8 bases remaining between them. The CDR3 sequence is 13 residues long.

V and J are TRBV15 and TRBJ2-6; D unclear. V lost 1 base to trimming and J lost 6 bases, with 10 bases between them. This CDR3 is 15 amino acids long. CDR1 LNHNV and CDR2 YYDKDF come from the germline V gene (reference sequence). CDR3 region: CATSRGHREANVLTF. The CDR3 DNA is TGTGCCACCAGCAGAGGACATCGCGAGGCCAACGTCCTGACTTTC.

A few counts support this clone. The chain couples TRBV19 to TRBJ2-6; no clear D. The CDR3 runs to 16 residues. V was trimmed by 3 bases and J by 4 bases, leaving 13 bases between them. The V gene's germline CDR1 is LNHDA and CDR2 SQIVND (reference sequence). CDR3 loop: CASSIGIGAGANVLTF. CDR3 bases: TGTGCCAGTAGTATCGGCATTGGAGCCGGGGCCAACGTCCTGACTTTC.

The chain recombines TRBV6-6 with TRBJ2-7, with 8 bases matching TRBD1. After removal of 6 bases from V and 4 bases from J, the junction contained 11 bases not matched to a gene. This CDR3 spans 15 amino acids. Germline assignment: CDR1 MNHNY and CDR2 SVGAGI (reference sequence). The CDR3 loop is CASRSRDRGGYEQYV. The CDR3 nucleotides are TGTGCCAGCAGATCCCGAGACAGGGGCGGTTACGAGCAGTACGTC.

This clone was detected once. The CDR3 DNA follows: TGTGCCAGCAGCCCCCAGGGCGGCGAGCAGTACTTC. Encoded protein: CASSPQGGEQYF. The gene calls are TRBV3-1 (or the pseudogene TRBV3-2) and TRBJ2-7, with a tentative D call TRBD1 (5 bases). The V end was cut by 4 bases, the J end by 6 bases, with 10 bases between. The CDR3 loop spans 12 amino acids. The V gene's germline CDR1 is LGHDT and CDR2 YNNKEL (reference sequence).

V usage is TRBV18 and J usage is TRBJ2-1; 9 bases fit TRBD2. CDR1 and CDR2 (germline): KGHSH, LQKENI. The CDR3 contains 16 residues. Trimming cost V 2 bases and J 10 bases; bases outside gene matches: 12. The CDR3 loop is CASSPRGLAEAYEQFF. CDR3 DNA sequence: TGTGCCAGCTCACCAAGGGGACTAGCAGAGGCCTACGAGCAGTTCTTC.

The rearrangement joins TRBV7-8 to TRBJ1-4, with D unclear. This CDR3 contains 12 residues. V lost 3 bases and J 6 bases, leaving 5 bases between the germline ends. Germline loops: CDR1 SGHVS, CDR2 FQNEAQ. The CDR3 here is CASSFNHEKLFF. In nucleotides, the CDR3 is TGTGCCAGCAGCTTTAATCATGAAAAACTGTTTTTT.

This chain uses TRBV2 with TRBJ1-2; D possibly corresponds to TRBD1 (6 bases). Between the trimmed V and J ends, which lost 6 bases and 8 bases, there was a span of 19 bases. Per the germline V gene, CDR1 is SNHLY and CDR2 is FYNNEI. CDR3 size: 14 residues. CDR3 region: CASRKLQGKEGYTF. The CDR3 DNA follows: TGTGCCAGCAGAAAACTACAGGGAAAGGAGGGCTACACCTTC.

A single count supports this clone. CDR3 region: CASSLGGTHYEQYV. CDR3 coding DNA: TGTGCCAGCAGCTTGGGGGGGACTCACTACGAGCAGTACGTC. The V and J genes are TRBV5-6 and TRBJ2-7; a weak D match, TRBD2 (6 bases). The CDR3 covers 14 residues. CDR1 is SGHDT and CDR2 is YYEEEE in the germline V gene. V dropped 0 bases and J dropped 3 bases, with 10 bases sitting between them.

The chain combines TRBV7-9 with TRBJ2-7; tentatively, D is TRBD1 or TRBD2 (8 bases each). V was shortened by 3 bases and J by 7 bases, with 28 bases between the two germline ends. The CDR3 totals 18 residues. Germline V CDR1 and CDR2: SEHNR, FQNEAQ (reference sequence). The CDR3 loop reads CASSFPRGGQDGVGEQYF. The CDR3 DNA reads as TGTGCCAGCAGCTTCCCCCGGGGGGGACAGGACGGAGTAGGGGAGCAGTACTTC.

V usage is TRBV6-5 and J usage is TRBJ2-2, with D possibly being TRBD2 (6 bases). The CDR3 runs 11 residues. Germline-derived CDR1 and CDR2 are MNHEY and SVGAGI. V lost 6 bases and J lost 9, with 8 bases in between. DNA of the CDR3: TGTGCCAGCAGGGGACTCCGGGAGCTGTTTTTT. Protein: CASRGLRELFF.

This CDR3 is CASSQGQGGTETQYF. The CDR3 DNA reads as TGCGCCAGCAGCCAGGGACAGGGGGGGACGGAGACCCAGTACTTC. This chain connects TRBV4-3 to TRBJ2-5; TRBD1 matches at 11 bases. The CDR3 runs 15 residues. CDR1 and CDR2 (germline): LGHNA, YSLEER. With 3 bases clipped from V and 5 bases from J, the junction kept 5 bases outside the gene matches.

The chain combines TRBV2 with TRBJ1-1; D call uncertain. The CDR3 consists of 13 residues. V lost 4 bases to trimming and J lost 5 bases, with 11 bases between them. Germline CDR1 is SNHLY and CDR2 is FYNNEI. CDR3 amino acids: CASSVRTGTEAFF. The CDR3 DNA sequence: TGTGCCAGCAGTGTTCGGACGGGAACTGAAGCTTTCTTT.